What follows is one T cell receptor (beta chain) and its context. Its antigen is not known. TCRdb reprocessed the reads via MiXCR and lists one record per CDR3 protein. In the table there are approximately 700,000 distinct CDR3 sequences, roughly 36% of which are singletons. The entry originates in a study of T cell repertoires in cytomegalovirus infection. Study as a whole: Public signatures in TCR beta pointed to CMV infection and matching HLA type. Whole-study results and caveats: Cumulative public TCR beta family frequency identified CMV carriers with the relevant HLA.

This TCR was recovered from a human donor in good health (CMV status not recorded). Some clones in this sample may be carry-over from other donors' samples. Material for sequencing was PBMCs.

The CDR3: CASSWGSGGTPTDTQYF. In nucleotides, the CDR3 is TGTGCCAGCAGCTGGGGTTCGGGGGGCACCCCAACAGATACGCAGTATTTT. This chain uses TRBV11-2 with TRBJ2-3; perhaps TRBD2 as D (7 bases). The germline CDR1 and CDR2 sequences are SGHAT and FQNNGV. This CDR3 comprises 17 residues. Trimming stripped 4 bases from V and 3 bases from J, with 20 bases between.